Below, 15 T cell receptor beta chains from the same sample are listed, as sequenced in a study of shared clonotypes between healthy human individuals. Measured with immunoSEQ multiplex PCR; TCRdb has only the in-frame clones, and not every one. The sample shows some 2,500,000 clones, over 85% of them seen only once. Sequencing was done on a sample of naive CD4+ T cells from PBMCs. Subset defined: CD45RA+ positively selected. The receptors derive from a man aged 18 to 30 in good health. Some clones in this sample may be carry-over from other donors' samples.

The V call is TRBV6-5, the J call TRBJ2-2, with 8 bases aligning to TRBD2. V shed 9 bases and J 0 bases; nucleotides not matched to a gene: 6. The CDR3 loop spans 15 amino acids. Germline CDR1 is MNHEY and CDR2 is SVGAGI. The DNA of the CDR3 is TGTGCCAGTTTAGCGGGACCTGCGAACACCGGGGAGCTGTTTTTT. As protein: CASLAGPANTGELFF.

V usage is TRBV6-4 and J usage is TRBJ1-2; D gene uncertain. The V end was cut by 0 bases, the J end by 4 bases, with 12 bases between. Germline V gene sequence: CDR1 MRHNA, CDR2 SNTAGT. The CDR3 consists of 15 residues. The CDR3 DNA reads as TGTGCCAGCAGTGACTCGAAGGATAAATTCTATGGCTACACCTTC. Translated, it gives CASSDSKDKFYGYTF.

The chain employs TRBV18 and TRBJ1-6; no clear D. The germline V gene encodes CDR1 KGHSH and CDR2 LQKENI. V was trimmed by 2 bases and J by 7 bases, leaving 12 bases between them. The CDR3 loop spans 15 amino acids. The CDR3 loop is CASSPSDAENSPLHF. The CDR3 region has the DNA TGTGCCAGCTCACCATCCGACGCAGAAAATTCACCCCTCCACTTT.

CDR3 sequence reads: CSGTPSDTQYF. CDR3 sequence (DNA): TGCAGTGGGACCCCGTCGGATACGCAGTATTTT. The chain links TRBV20-1 to TRBJ2-3; D remains unclear. The CDR3 runs 11 residues. Germline CDR1 DFQATT, CDR2 SNEGSKA (reference sequence). V was shortened by 7 bases and J by 6 bases, with 11 bases between the two germline ends.

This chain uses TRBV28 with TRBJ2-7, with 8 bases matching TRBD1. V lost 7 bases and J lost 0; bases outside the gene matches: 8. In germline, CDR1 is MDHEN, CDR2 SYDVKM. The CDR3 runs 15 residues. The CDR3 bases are TGTGCCAGCATCCCCGGCAGGGGGCACTCCTACGAGCAGTACTTC. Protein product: CASIPGRGHSYEQYF.

CDR3 sequence reads: CASSLAGGQSFPGELFF. In DNA form, the CDR3 reads TGTGCCAGCAGCTTGGCCGGAGGACAGTCTTTCCCCGGGGAGCTGTTTTTT. V and J are TRBV5-4 and TRBJ2-2; a weak D match, TRBD1 (6 bases). V lost 0 bases and J lost 6, with 18 bases in between. The germline CDR1 and CDR2 sequences are SGHNT and YYREEE (reference sequence). The CDR3 is 17 residues long.

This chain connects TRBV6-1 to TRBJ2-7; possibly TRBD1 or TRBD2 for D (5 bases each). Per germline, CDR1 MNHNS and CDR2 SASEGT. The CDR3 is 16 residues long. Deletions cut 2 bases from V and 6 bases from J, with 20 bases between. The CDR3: CASSELVGGASSEQYF. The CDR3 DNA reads TGTGCCAGCAGTGAACTGGTTGGGGGAGCTTCGTCCGAGCAGTACTTC.

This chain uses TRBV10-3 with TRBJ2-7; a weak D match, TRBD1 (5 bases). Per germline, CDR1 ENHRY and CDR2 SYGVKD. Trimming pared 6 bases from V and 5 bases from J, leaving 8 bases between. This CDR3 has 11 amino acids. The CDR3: CAIRSGNEQYF. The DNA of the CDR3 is TGTGCCATCAGGTCAGGGAACGAGCAGTACTTC.

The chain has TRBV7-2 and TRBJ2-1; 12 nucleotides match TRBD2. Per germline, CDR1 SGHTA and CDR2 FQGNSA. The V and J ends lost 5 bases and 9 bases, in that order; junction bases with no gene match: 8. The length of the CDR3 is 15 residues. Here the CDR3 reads CASSPRTSGNGEQFF. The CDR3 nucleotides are TGTGCCAGCAGCCCGAGGACTAGCGGGAACGGTGAGCAGTTCTTC.

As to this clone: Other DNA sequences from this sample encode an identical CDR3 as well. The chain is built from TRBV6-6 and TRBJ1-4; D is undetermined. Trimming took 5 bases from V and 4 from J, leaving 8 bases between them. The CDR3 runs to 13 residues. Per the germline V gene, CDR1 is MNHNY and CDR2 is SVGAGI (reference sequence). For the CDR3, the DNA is TGTGCCAGCAGTAGGCGGGGTAATGAAAAACTGTTTTTT. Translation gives CASSRRGNEKLFF.

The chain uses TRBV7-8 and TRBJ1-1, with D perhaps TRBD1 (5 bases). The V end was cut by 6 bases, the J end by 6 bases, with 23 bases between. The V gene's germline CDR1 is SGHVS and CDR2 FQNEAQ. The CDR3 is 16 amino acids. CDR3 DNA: TGTGCCAGCAGAATCGGACAAGGTCGTAGGTTCTCTGAAGCTTTCTTT. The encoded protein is CASRIGQGRRFSEAFF.

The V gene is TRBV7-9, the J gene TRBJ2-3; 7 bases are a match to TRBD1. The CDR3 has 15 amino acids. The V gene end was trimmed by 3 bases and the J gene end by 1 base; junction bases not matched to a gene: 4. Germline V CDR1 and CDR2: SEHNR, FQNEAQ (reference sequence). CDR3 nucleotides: TGTGCCAGCAGCTTGGACGACAGGGGCACAGATACGCAGTATTTT. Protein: CASSLDDRGTDTQYF.

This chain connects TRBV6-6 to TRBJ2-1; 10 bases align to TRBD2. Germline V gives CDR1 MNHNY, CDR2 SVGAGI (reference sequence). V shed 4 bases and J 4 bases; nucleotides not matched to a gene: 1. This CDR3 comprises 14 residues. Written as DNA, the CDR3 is TGTGCCAGCAGTTTGACTAGCGGGTACAATGAGCAGTTCTTC. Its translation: CASSLTSGYNEQFF.

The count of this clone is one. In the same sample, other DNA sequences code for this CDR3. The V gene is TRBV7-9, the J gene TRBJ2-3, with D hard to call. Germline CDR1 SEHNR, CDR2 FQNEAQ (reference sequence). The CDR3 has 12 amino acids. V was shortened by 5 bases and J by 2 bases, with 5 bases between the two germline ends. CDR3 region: CASSRDTDTQYF. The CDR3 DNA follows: TGTGCCAGCAGCCGTGACACAGATACGCAGTATTTT.

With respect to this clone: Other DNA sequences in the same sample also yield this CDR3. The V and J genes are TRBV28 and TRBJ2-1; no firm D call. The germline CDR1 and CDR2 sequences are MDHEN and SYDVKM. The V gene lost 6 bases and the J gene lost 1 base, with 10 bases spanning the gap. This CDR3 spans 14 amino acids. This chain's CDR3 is CASSPTVSYNEQFF. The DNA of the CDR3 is TGTGCCAGCAGCCCGACGGTTTCCTACAATGAGCAGTTCTTC.